The present TCR beta chain was sequenced within a study of blood T cell repertoires in COVID-19. In the source study's methods: Using reference gene primer amplification, nucleated cell counts were estimated. Assay used: immunoSEQ multiplex PCR; TCRdb lists only in-frame clones, some missing. That table supplies the V and J calls and clone size; D and trimming were determined from the DNA. The table lists about 340,000 clones, 70% to 90% of them singletons. The source is a woman aged 60-75 years with COVID-19, enrolled during active disease. Sequences were obtained from peripheral blood.

The CDR3, as DNA: TGTGCCTGGAGTGTAGGGGTTGGGGGCTACACCTTC. This sequence encodes CAWSVGVGGYTF. The chain combines TRBV30 with TRBJ1-2; tentatively, D is TRBD1 (5 bases). The length of the CDR3 is 12 residues. Germline values: CDR1 GTSNPN, CDR2 SVGIG (reference sequence). V gave up 0 bases and J gave up 8 bases, with 10 bases separating them.